A single sample gave rise to the 15 T cell receptor beta chains below, sequenced in a study of shared clonotypes between healthy human individuals. Repertoires were generated with immunoSEQ multiplex PCR, while TCRdb's copy carries only in-frame clones and drops some. The data contain over a million clones, approximately 98.5% of them singletons. What was sequenced was naive CD4+ T cells sorted from blood. Subset meaning: CD45RA+ positively selected. The receptors stem from a man under 40 in good health.

In DNA form, the CDR3 reads TGTGCCAGCAGTCGAACTAGCGAAAGGTACGAGCAGTACTTC. Its translation: CASSRTSERYEQYF. The rearrangement joins TRBV27 to TRBJ2-7; 7 bases match TRBD2. The V gene end was trimmed by 5 bases and the J gene end by 4 bases; junction bases not matched to a gene: 8. Germline values: CDR1 MNHEY, CDR2 SMNVEV (reference sequence). The CDR3 is 14 amino acids.

This chain joins TRBV9 and TRBJ1-5; weak D call: TRBD1 (5 bases). Trimming pared 3 bases from V and 2 bases from J, leaving 9 bases between. CDR1 is SGDLS and CDR2 is YYNGEE in the germline V gene. The CDR3 length is 14 residues. The CDR3 DNA reads TGTGCCAGCAGCGCCCTAGGGGGCAATCAGCCCCAGCATTTT. It specifies CASSALGGNQPQHF. Full variable domain (remainder filled in from reference TRBV9 and TRBJ1-5): DSGVTQTPKHLITATGQRVTLRCSPRSGDLSVYWYQQSLDQGLQFLIQYYNGEERAKGNILERFSAQQFPDLHSELNLSSLELGDSALYFCASSALGGNQPQHFGDGTRLSIL.

The rearrangement uses TRBV5-1 and TRBJ2-7; D uncertain. V was shortened by 7 bases and J by 0 bases, with 17 bases between the two germline ends. The CDR3 runs to 15 residues. Germline CDR1 is SGHRS and CDR2 is YFSETQ. The CDR3 nucleotides are TGCGCCAGCTCACCCGCCCCACGAAGCTCCTACGAGCAGTACTTC. Its translation: CASSPAPRSSYEQYF.

The chain joins TRBV18 to TRBJ2-1; perhaps D is TRBD1 or TRBD2 (6 bases each). This CDR3 comprises 14 residues. Germline assignment: CDR1 KGHSH and CDR2 LQKENI. With 5 bases removed from V and 8 bases from J, the gap between germline ends came to 16 bases. CDR3 sequence: CASSGDSWGHEQFF. CDR3 DNA sequence: TGTGCCAGCTCAGGGGACTCCTGGGGGCATGAGCAGTTCTTC.

This chain joins TRBV15 and TRBJ2-3; 7 nucleotides agree with TRBD1. Germline V CDR1 and CDR2: LNHNV, YYDKDF (reference sequence). The V and J ends lost 2 bases and 6 bases, in that order; junction bases with no gene match: 11. This CDR3 contains 16 residues. CDR3 in amino acids: CATSRKTGATGDTQYF. CDR3 nucleotides: TGTGCCACCAGCAGAAAAACAGGGGCGACAGGGGATACGCAGTATTTT.

This sequence joins TRBV7-8 and TRBJ2-1, with no clear D. The CDR3 length is 13 residues. Trimming stripped 2 bases from V and 7 bases from J, with 9 bases between. Germline CDR1 SGHVS, CDR2 FQNEAQ. CDR3 region: CASSLRGLNEQFF. Here the CDR3 DNA reads TGTGCCAGCAGCTTACGTGGGTTGAATGAGCAGTTCTTC.

A note on this clone: This specimen includes other DNA sequences encoding the same CDR3. The chain couples TRBV6-5 to TRBJ1-1; D might be TRBD1 (5 bases). Germline CDR1 is MNHEY and CDR2 is SVGAGI. The CDR3 contains 13 residues. Trimming removed 6 bases from V and 3 bases from J, with 11 bases in between. Written as DNA, the CDR3 is TGTGCCAGCAGCCGCGACAGTTACACTGAAGCTTTCTTT. Residues: CASSRDSYTEAFF.

The genes are TRBV6-1 and TRBJ1-5; D gene ambiguous. CDR1 MNHNS and CDR2 SASEGT come from the germline V gene. Deletions cut 1 base from V and 4 bases from J, with 11 bases between. The CDR3 length is 15 residues. The CDR3 DNA reads TGTGCCAGCAGTGAAGACGGACGGCTGAATCAGCCCCAGCATTTT. Residues: CASSEDGRLNQPQHF.

The CDR3 DNA reads as TGTGCCAGCAGCGGCAAAAGGGACCATCTGGAGCAGTACTTC. This translates into CASSGKRDHLEQYF. This chain connects TRBV6-5 to TRBJ2-7; either TRBD1 or TRBD2 may supply D (5 bases each). The CDR3 has 14 residues. Trimming took 6 bases from V and 7 from J, leaving 19 bases between them. Germline values: CDR1 MNHEY, CDR2 SVGAGI.

The chain joins TRBV28 to TRBJ1-5; D gene ambiguous. This CDR3 is built from 12 residues. CDR1 is MDHEN and CDR2 is SYDVKM in the germline V gene. The ends were cut back, 3 bases at V and 5 bases at J, with 5 bases in the middle. The CDR3 loop reads CASSLFYQPQHF. CDR3 DNA: TGTGCCAGCAGTTTGTTTTATCAGCCCCAGCATTTT.

This chain links TRBV2 with TRBJ2-5; a possible D gene is TRBD1 (5 bases). V was pared by 1 base and J by 4 bases, with 13 bases between. Germline lookup yields CDR1 SNHLY and CDR2 FYNNEI. There are 15 residues in the CDR3. For the CDR3, the DNA is TGTGCCAGCAGTGAAGTGCACAGTAGGGGAGAGACCCAGTACTTC. Translated, it gives CASSEVHSRGETQYF.

This chain connects TRBV7-2 to TRBJ1-5; D not resolved. The CDR3 is 13 amino acids. The ends were cut back, 2 bases at V and 4 bases at J, with 6 bases in the middle. Germline loops: CDR1 SGHTA, CDR2 FQGNSA. For the CDR3, the DNA is TGTGCCAGCAGCTTAAGTAGGAATCAGCCCCAGCATTTT. Residues: CASSLSRNQPQHF. Variable domain in full (rest from reference TRBV7-2 and TRBJ1-5): GAGVSQSPSNKVTEKGKDVELRCDPISGHTALYWYRQSLGQGLEFLIYFQGNSAPDKSGLPSDRFSAERTGGSVSTLTIQRTQQEDSAVYLCASSLSRNQPQHFGDGTRLSIL.

This clone was observed once. The rearrangement joins TRBV10-3 to TRBJ1-1; a possible D gene is TRBD1 (6 bases). The CDR3 runs to 13 residues. Trimming removed 7 bases at V and 4 bases at J, with 13 bases between. CDR1 is ENHRY and CDR2 is SYGVKD in the germline V gene. CDR3 region: CAITLDSTTEAFF. The CDR3 DNA sequence: TGTGCCATCACTCTGGACAGTACCACTGAAGCTTTCTTT.

Of note for this clone: This CDR3 is also generated by other DNA sequences in the sample. The chain links TRBV20-1 to TRBJ1-5, with D possibly TRBD1 on 5 matching bases. The germline V gene encodes CDR1 DFQATT and CDR2 SNEGSKA (reference sequence). The CDR3 has 11 amino acids. Trimming pared 3 bases from V and 9 bases from J, leaving 9 bases between. This chain's CDR3 is CSARGGGPQHF. CDR3 DNA: TGCAGTGCTAGGGGGGGAGGGCCCCAGCATTTT.

The rearrangement links TRBV11-2 to TRBJ1-1, with a possible D match to TRBD1 (6 bases). The CDR3 covers 16 residues. Trimming took 2 bases from V and 0 from J, leaving 13 bases between them. The germline gives CDR1 SGHAT, CDR2 FQNNGV. The CDR3 bases are TGTGCCAGCAGCTTAAGCGGGGGGCTCATGAACACTGAAGCTTTCTTT. Protein sequence: CASSLSGGLMNTEAFF.